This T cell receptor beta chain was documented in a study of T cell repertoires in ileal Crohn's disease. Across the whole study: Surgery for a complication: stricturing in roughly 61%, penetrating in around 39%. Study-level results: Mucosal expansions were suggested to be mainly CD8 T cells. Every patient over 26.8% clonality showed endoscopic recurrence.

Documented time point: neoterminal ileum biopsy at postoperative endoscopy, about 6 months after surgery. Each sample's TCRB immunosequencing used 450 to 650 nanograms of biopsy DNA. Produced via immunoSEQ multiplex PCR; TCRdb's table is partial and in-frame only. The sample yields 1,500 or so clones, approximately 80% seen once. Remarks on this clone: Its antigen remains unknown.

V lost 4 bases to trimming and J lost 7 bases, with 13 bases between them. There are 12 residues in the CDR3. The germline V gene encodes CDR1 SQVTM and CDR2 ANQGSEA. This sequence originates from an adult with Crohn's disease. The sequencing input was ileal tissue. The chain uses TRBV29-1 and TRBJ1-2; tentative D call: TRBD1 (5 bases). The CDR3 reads CSVGRQGGGYTF. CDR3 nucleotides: TGCAGCGTTGGGCGGCAGGGCGGTGGCTACACCTTC.